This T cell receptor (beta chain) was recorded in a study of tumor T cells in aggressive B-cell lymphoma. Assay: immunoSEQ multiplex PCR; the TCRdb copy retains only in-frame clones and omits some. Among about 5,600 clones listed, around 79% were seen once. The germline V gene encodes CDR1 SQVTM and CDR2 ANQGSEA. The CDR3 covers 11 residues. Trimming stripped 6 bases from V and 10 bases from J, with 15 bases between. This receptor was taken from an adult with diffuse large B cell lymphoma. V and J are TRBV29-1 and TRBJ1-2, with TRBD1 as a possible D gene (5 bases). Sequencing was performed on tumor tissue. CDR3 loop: CSVGTGVAYTF. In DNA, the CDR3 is TGCAGCGTCGGAACAGGAGTAGCCTACACCTTC.